In its sample, the clone carrying this T cell receptor beta chain was seen once. Per the original methods: Amplifying reference gene primers gave estimates of nucleated cell counts. Produced via immunoSEQ multiplex PCR; TCRdb's table is partial and in-frame only. For V, J and clone size, that table is used; D and trimming come from the DNA. The data hold some 41,000 clones, with roughly nine tenths observed a single time. Per germline, CDR1 MNHEY and CDR2 SVGAGI. This CDR3 has 14 amino acids. V lost 7 bases to trimming and J lost 15 bases, with 25 bases between them. The data belong to a study of blood T cell repertoires in COVID-19. As for the study in general: In each case, the material was cDNA or gDNA derived from T cells, B-cell-depleted T cells, or PBMCs.

The source of this sequence is a human donor in a cohort sampled during active COVID-19. Sequencing was carried out using peripheral blood. The V and J genes are TRBV6-5 and TRBJ2-1; tentative D call: TRBD1 (6 bases). CDR3 loop: CASTRLSPGDKPFF. Written as DNA, the CDR3 is TGTGCCAGCACTCGATTGTCGCCCGGGGACAAACCGTTCTTC.